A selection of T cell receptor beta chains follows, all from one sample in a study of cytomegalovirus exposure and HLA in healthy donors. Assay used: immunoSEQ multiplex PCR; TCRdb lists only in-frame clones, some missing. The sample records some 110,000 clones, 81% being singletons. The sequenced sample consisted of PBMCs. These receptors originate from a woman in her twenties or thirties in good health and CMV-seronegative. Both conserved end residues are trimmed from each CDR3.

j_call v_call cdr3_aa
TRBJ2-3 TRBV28 ASSLWDSRYTDTQY
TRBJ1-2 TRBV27 ASSFPGGLGYT
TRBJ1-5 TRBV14 ASSPTGEAQPQH
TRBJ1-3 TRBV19 ASSMTTDSGNTIY
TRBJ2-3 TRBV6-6 ASSNLAASTDTQY
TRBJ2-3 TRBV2 ASRTSLLRLAGTDTQY
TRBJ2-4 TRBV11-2 ASRSGTKNIQY
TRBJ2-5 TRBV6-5 ASSYRGVETQY
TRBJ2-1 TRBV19 ASSRTGNEQF
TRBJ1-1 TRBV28 ASRSQDTEAF
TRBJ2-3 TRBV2 ASSEGLAGGLNTQY
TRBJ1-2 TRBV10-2 ASSPGQGAYGYT
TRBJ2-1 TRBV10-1 ASSEEGQGYNEQF
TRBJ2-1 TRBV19 ATSIGTLKNEQF
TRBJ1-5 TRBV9 ASSPGQGRTDQPQH
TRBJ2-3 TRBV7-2 ASSLALTGATDTQY
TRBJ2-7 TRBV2 ASSRQGYEQY
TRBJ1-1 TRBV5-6 ASSLVIAKSNTEAF
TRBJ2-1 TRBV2 ASSEQGGSAYNEQF
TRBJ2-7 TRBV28 ASNGGETAQY
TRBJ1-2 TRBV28 ASSLISGSYGYT
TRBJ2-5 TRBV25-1 ASSDWGGETQY
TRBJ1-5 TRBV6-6 ASHIGLFSNQPQH